This is a list of T cell receptor beta chains from one sample in a study of control samples from healthy donors and cancer patients. Assay: immunoSEQ multiplex PCR; the TCRdb copy retains only in-frame clones and omits some. The sample yields about 94,000 clones, 90% seen once. Sequences were obtained from blood. The receptors here all came from a woman aged 18-29 years in good health. Each CDR3 is given with its conserved first and last residue. The order of the fields is D gene, J gene, V gene, clone size, CDR3 protein, CDR3 DNA. D genes are given only for firm matches. Expanded clones are given a class, and other clones once, few, many or no size at all.

TRBD1 TRBJ1-4 TRBV11-2 NA CASSSGGGQNEKLFF TGTGCCAGCAGCTCAGGGGGGGGCCAGAATGAAAAACTGTTTTTT
NA TRBJ1-1 TRBV29-1 NA CSPWGRFLNTEAFF TGCAGCCCATGGGGGAGGTTTCTGAACACTGAAGCTTTCTTT
NA TRBJ2-7 TRBV5-8 NA CASRERGSSPYEQYF TGTGCCAGCAGGGAGAGGGGATCGTCCCCCTACGAGCAGTACTTC
NA TRBJ1-2 TRBV12-3/TRBV12-4 NA CASSGGTGAWTF TGTGCCAGCAGTGGTGGGACGGGCGCATGGACCTTC
NA TRBJ2-1 TRBV2 NA CASSVLTSLHEQFF TGTGCCAGCAGTGTCCTTACTAGTCTACATGAGCAGTTCTTC
NA TRBJ1-1 TRBV7-9 NA CASSYLMNTEAFF TGTGCCAGCAGCTATCTAATGAACACTGAAGCTTTCTTT
TRBD2 TRBJ2-3 TRBV29-1 NA CSIQTSGGAFAEFLADTQYF TGCAGCATACAGACTAGCGGGGGGGCCTTCGCTGAGTTCCTTGCAGATACGCAGTATTTT
NA TRBJ1-1 TRBV4-2 NA CASSQERDMNTEAFF TGTGCCAGCAGCCAAGAAAGGGATATGAACACTGAAGCTTTCTTT
TRBD1 TRBJ1-5 TRBV7-6 NA CASSRGQGSNQPQHF TGTGCCAGCAGCCGCGGACAGGGGAGCAATCAGCCCCAGCATTTT
TRBD1 TRBJ2-6 TRBV18 NA CASSPLLRGTGTSGANVLTF TGTGCCAGCTCACCACTCCTGAGGGGGACAGGGACCTCTGGGGCCAACGTCCTGACTTTC
NA TRBJ1-2 TRBV3-1/TRBV3-2 NA CASSLREGGIYGYTF TGTGCCAGCAGCCTCCGGGAGGGGGGCATCTATGGCTACACCTTC
NA TRBJ1-2 TRBV4-1 NA CAVSQDLEGYTF TGCGCCGTCTCCCAGGATCTTGAGGGCTACACCTTC
NA TRBJ2-6 TRBV6-7 NA CASSSAPRIQSRANVLTF TGTGCCAGCAGTTCAGCACCGCGTATTCAAAGTCGGGCCAACGTCCTGACTTTC
TRBD1 TRBJ2-7 TRBV6-5 NA CASSRTGSSYEQYF TGTGCCAGCAGCCGGACAGGAAGCTCCTACGAGCAGTACTTC
TRBD1 TRBJ2-1 TRBV6-6 NA CASGNGQGRRNEQFF TGTGCCAGCGGCAACGGACAGGGACGAAGGAATGAGCAGTTCTTC
NA TRBJ1-2 TRBV19 NA CASSRAQGLYGYTF TGTGCCAGTAGTAGGGCTCAGGGACTCTATGGCTACACCTTC
NA TRBJ1-1 TRBV7-2 few CASSFRGNTEAFF TGTGCCAGCAGCTTCAGGGGTAACACTGAAGCTTTCTTT
NA TRBJ2-7 TRBV27 NA CASSLGGGRGPYEQYF TGTGCCAGCAGTTTAGGAGGGGGGAGGGGACCTTACGAGCAGTACTTC
NA TRBJ2-4 TRBV7-3 NA CASSLKGGNIQYF TGTGCCAGCAGCTTAAAGGGCGGTAACATTCAGTACTTC
NA TRBJ2-2 TRBV29-1 NA CSFTVFNTGELFF TGCAGCTTCACGGTATTTAACACCGGGGAGCTGTTTTTT
NA TRBJ1-1 TRBV6-5 NA CASSYYGQMNTEAFF TGTGCCAGCAGTTACTATGGACAAATGAACACTGAAGCTTTCTTT
TRBD1 TRBJ1-2 TRBV29-1 few CSVELRGENGYTF TGCAGCGTTGAGCTCAGGGGGGAGAATGGCTACACCTTC